These 18 T cell receptor beta chains originate from one sample sequenced in a study of blood T cell repertoires in COVID-19. Sequencing used immunoSEQ multiplex PCR; TCRdb keeps in-frame clones, though not all of them. The sample shows around 99,000 clones, around 80% of them seen only once. The sample consisted of peripheral blood. These receptor sequences come from a man in his fifties who had recovered from COVID-19.

The V call is TRBV24-1, the J call TRBJ2-1; 7 bases map to TRBD2. The germline CDR1 and CDR2 sequences are KGHDR and SFDVKD. The trim removed 5 bases at V and 3 bases at J, leaving 6 bases unmatched. The CDR3 totals 15 residues. CDR3 sequence reads: CATSVLAADYNEQFF. CDR3 coding DNA: TGTGCCACCAGTGTTCTAGCGGCTGACTACAATGAGCAGTTCTTC.

The V and J genes are TRBV5-6 and TRBJ1-6, with a possible D match to TRBD1 (5 bases). Trimming took off 3 bases at V and 9 bases at J, with 19 bases between the two ends. There are 16 residues in the CDR3. The germline V gene has CDR1 SGHDT and CDR2 YYEEEE. This CDR3 is CASSSGGGTISSPLHF. CDR3 DNA sequence: TGTGCCAGCAGCTCCGGAGGAGGGACTATATCTTCACCCCTCCACTTT. The full variable domain, rest sourced from reference TRBV5-6 and TRBJ1-6, is DAGVTQSPTHLIKTRGQQVTLRCSPKSGHDTVSWYQQALGQGPQFIFQYYEEEERQRGNFPDRFSGHQFPNYSSELNVNALLLGDSALYLCASSSGGGTISSPLHFGNGTRLTVT.

The V gene is TRBV30, the J gene TRBJ1-2, with a tentative D call TRBD1 (5 bases). The CDR3 has 12 amino acids. Trimming removed 4 bases at V and 9 bases at J, with 15 bases between. Germline CDR1 reads GTSNPN; CDR2 reads SVGIG (reference sequence). CDR3 nucleotide sequence: TGTGCCTGGACCCCTACCGGGGGTAGCTACACCTTC. Translation gives CAWTPTGGSYTF.

This clone was picked up a small number of times. The genes are TRBV11-3 and TRBJ2-3; 14 positions match TRBD2. This CDR3 has 20 residues. Trimming at V came to 1 base and at J to 3 bases, leaving 12 bases not matched to a gene. Germline lookup yields CDR1 SGHNT and CDR2 YENEEA. CDR3 sequence reads: CASSLGDRLAGGPGTDTQYF. CDR3 sequence (DNA): TGTGCCAGCAGCTTAGGGGACCGACTAGCGGGAGGGCCTGGAACAGATACGCAGTATTTT.

The gene calls are TRBV7-3 and TRBJ1-4; 7 bases match TRBD1. This CDR3 spans 15 amino acids. Germline V CDR1 and CDR2: SGHTA, FQGTGA. With 6 bases clipped from V and 0 bases from J, the junction kept 4 bases outside the gene matches. CDR3 amino acids: CASRPTGATNEKLFF. Here the CDR3 DNA reads TGTGCCAGCAGGCCTACAGGGGCAACTAATGAAAAACTGTTTTTT.

The sample holds a few counts of this clone. This chain joins TRBV29-1 and TRBJ1-1; D call uncertain. CDR3 size: 11 residues. V was cut by 2 bases and J by 7 bases, with 8 bases left in between. CDR1 is SQVTM and CDR2 is ANQGSEA in the germline V gene. The DNA of the CDR3 is TGCAGCGTTGAAAGAGGGAGTGAAGCTTTCTTT. This encodes CSVERGSEAFF.

V gene TRBV7-2 combines with J gene TRBJ2-1; the match to TRBD2 covers 12 bases. Germline V lookup: CDR1 SGHTA, CDR2 FQGNSA. There are 19 residues in the CDR3. J was trimmed by 8 bases and V by 1 base; bases with no gene match: 15. CDR3 bases: TGTGCCAGCAGCTTAGTGGTATCCACTAGCGGGAGGTCGGCGTATGAGCAGTTCTTC. Residues: CASSLVVSTSGRSAYEQFF.

The CDR3: CASQGNQETQYF. In DNA, the CDR3 is TGTGCCTCACAGGGGAATCAAGAGACCCAGTACTTC. The chain uses TRBV24-1 and TRBJ2-5; 7 bases map to TRBD1. The CDR3 is 12 amino acids. Germline loops: CDR1 KGHDR, CDR2 SFDVKD. Trimming at V came to 12 bases and at J to 2 bases, leaving 5 bases not matched to a gene.

The chain carries TRBV13 and TRBJ1-1; possibly TRBD1 for D (5 bases). Between the trimmed V and J ends, which lost 4 bases and 3 bases, there was a span of 12 bases. The CDR3 totals 14 residues. CDR1 is PRHDT and CDR2 is FYEKMQ in the germline V gene (reference sequence). The CDR3: CASSWGSGDTEAFF. CDR3 DNA sequence: TGTGCCAGCAGCTGGGGTTCGGGGGACACTGAAGCTTTCTTT.

The J gene is TRBJ1-1, the V gene TRBV6-1; the match to TRBD1 covers 8 bases. Germline V lookup: CDR1 MNHNS, CDR2 SASEGT. J gave up 4 bases and V 6 bases, and 7 bases lay outside the gene matches. The CDR3 consists of 14 residues. The CDR3: CASSLDRVGTEAFF. The CDR3 DNA follows: TGTGCCAGCAGCTTGGACAGGGTGGGCACTGAAGCTTTCTTT.

The CDR3 loop is CASQGGSYEQYF. The CDR3 coding sequence is TGTGCCAGCCAAGGAGGGTCCTACGAGCAGTACTTC. The chain recombines TRBV7-2 with TRBJ2-7; TRBD2 might be the D (6 bases). Germline CDR1 reads SGHTA; CDR2 reads FQGNSA. Trimming stripped 8 bases from V and 1 base from J, with 9 bases between. The CDR3 totals 12 residues.

The V gene is TRBV2, the J gene TRBJ2-7; D remains ambiguous. The CDR3 contains 11 residues. From germline, CDR1 is SNHLY and CDR2 FYNNEI. With 4 bases removed from V and 2 bases from J, the gap between germline ends came to 3 bases. Here the CDR3 reads CASSVTYEQYF. In DNA form, the CDR3 reads TGTGCCAGCAGTGTAACCTACGAGCAGTACTTC.

This chain links TRBV27 with TRBJ2-3; possible D gene TRBD1, 5 bases. CDR3 length: 17 amino acids. Germline V CDR1 and CDR2: MNHEY, SMNVEV (reference sequence). The germline V and J ends were trimmed by 6 bases and 2 bases, with 21 bases remaining between them. As DNA, the CDR3 is TGTGCCAGCAGACTCACCGGGCCAGGGATCCACACAGATACGCAGTATTTT. Protein product: CASRLTGPGIHTDTQYF.

CDR3 sequence (DNA): TGTGCCAGTCAGAGTAGGGGGCAGTACACAGATACGCAGTATTTT. Its translation: CASQSRGQYTDTQYF. The V call is TRBV6-5, the J call TRBJ2-3, with 7 bases fitting TRBD1. J gave up 2 bases and V 9 bases, and 11 bases lay outside the gene matches. This CDR3 is 15 amino acids long. CDR1 and CDR2 (germline): MNHEY, SVGAGI.

The V and J genes are TRBV27 and TRBJ2-5, with a weak D call TRBD1 (5 bases). The CDR3 has 15 residues. Germline CDR1 is MNHEY and CDR2 is SMNVEV (reference sequence). The V gene lost 5 bases and the J gene lost 0 bases, with 13 bases spanning the gap. The CDR3 reads CASSPQTVYQETQYF. In DNA form, the CDR3 reads TGTGCCAGCAGTCCGCAGACAGTGTACCAAGAGACCCAGTACTTC.

This clone was recorded a few times. This chain connects TRBV7-9 to TRBJ2-3; no clear D. V was trimmed by 2 bases and J by 4 bases, leaving 4 bases between them. CDR3 length equals 12 residues. Germline CDR1 and CDR2: SEHNR and FQNEAQ (reference sequence). The CDR3 protein is CASSLISDTQYF. In DNA form, the CDR3 reads TGTGCCAGCAGCTTAATCTCAGATACGCAGTATTTT.

The gene calls are TRBV20-1 and TRBJ2-7; possible D gene TRBD2, 5 bases. The CDR3 loop spans 13 amino acids. With 3 bases removed from V and 1 base from J, the gap between germline ends came to 10 bases. CDR1 and CDR2 (germline): DFQATT, SNEGSKA (reference sequence). The CDR3 loop reads CSASSDWSYEQYF. CDR3 bases: TGCAGTGCTAGTTCGGACTGGTCCTACGAGCAGTACTTC.

This chain uses TRBV3-1 (or the pseudogene TRBV3-2) with TRBJ2-7, with 11 bases identical to TRBD2. The germline V gene has CDR1 LGHDT and CDR2 YNNKEL (reference sequence). The CDR3 runs to 14 residues. V trimming: 7 bases; J trimming: 7 bases; junction bases outside the gene matches: 9. The CDR3 reads CASTIGRLAGEQYF. The CDR3 region has the DNA TGTGCCAGCACCATCGGGAGACTAGCGGGGGAGCAGTACTTC.